This T cell receptor (beta chain) was observed in a study of tumor-infiltrating lymphocytes in primary liver carcinoma. Study background: Productive TCRbeta reads per sample were roughly 3.5 to 7.13 million, not differing by tissue. Overall study findings and caveats: Pairs of tumor regions overlapped more than tumor-adjacent and tumor-blood pairs did.

A primer in the constant region served to generate TCR beta cDNA from 450 to 650 ng of total RNA. Three nested multiplex PCR rounds, a slightly modified ARM-PCR, produced the libraries for TCR beta. Primers for the first two PCR rounds were TRBV1-TRBV30 forward primers and a C-beta reverse primer (roughly 9 cycles per round). TCRdb recomputed calls from the multiplex PCR reads with MiXCR, one row per CDR3 protein. Altogether hundreds of thousands of distinct CDR3 sequences are present, almost 60% being singletons, with the ten largest covering over 15%. This clonotype was seen many times. Antigen unknown. This CDR3 has 12 residues. Trimming removed 7 bases at V and 1 base at J, with 7 bases between. CDR1 and CDR2 (germline): MNHNY, SVGAGI (reference sequence). Germline DNA was also extracted, and blood RNA derived from unsorted whole blood.

The clonotype comes from a woman in her 30s with primary liver carcinoma and hepatitis B virus infection. The chain employs TRBV6-6 and TRBJ1-1; D ambiguous. Sequencing was carried out using peripheral blood. The CDR3 spells CASNGGNTEAFF. The DNA for the CDR3 is TGTGCCAGCAATGGAGGGAACACTGAAGCTTTCTTT.